This record covers a single T cell receptor (beta chain). Its specificity is unknown. CDR3 size: 17 residues. Germline CDR1 is SGHVS and CDR2 is FNYEAQ. V lost 5 bases and J 0 bases, leaving 14 bases between the germline ends. TCR cDNA was made by 5'RACE template switching, adding a universal primer site and UMIs. A single record per CDR3 protein comes from TCRdb applying MiXCR to the 5' RACE reads. The table has hundreds of thousands of distinct CDR3 sequences, more than 9% seen once. This record comes from a study of T cells after yellow fever vaccination. Study findings and constraints: Abundant clonotypes from the bulk population could get into FACS-sorted repertoires as contaminants. The booster response re-showed most primary clones: around 97% CD4, over 80% CD8.

This sequence joins TRBV7-6 and TRBJ2-6, with D perhaps TRBD2 (6 bases). This receptor was taken from a man aged 25-45 years who received the YFV17D yellow fever vaccine. The specimen comprised PBMCs, sampled on the day of the yellow fever booster vaccination. The CDR3, as DNA: TGTGCCAGCAGCCCCCGGATGGAGGGCTCTGGGGCCAACGTCCTGACTTTC. This sequence encodes CASSPRMEGSGANVLTF.